Listed below are T cell receptor beta chains from one sample, sequenced in a study of graft-versus-host responses after intestinal transplantation. Here immunoSEQ multiplex PCR was the method, and the copy in TCRdb shows in-frame clones only, minus some. The table lists tens of thousands of clones, around 91% of them singletons. Specimen: PBMCs, collected around 120 days after intestinal transplantation. The receptors derive from a human patient who received an intestinal transplant, so some T cells may come from the graft donor. Both conserved end residues are part of each CDR3. A D gene is named only where the DNA matches it firmly. Clone size appears in some rows only: once, few, many, or a class for an expanded clone.

v_gene	abundance	j_gene	d_gene	CDR3nt	CDR3aa
TRBV5-4	.	TRBJ2-7	TRBD2	TGTGCCAGCAGCTTTGGTCGGGGGGGGACTTACGAGCAGTACTTC	CASSFGRGGTYEQYF
TRBV6-5	.	TRBJ2-5	TRBD1	TGTGCCAGCAGTTATACGGACAGGGGGGAGACCCAGTACTTC	CASSYTDRGETQYF
TRBV6-5	once	TRBJ2-1	.	TGTGCCAGCAGCCGCGGACAGCACTCCTACAATGAGCAGTTCTTC	CASSRGQHSYNEQFF
TRBV18	.	TRBJ2-7	.	TGTGCCAGCTTTCCGGACAGTCACAGCTCCTACGAGCAGTACTTC	CASFPDSHSSYEQYF
TRBV4-3	once	TRBJ2-7	.	TGCGCCAGCAGCGGAGGGGACCAAGGCGGGGTTGAAGAGCAGTACTTC	CASSGGDQGGVEEQYF
TRBV11-3	.	TRBJ2-5	TRBD1	TGTGCCAGCAGCCCAGGGGGCCCTCAAGAGACCCAGTACTTC	CASSPGGPQETQYF
TRBV5-6	.	TRBJ1-4	TRBD1	TGTGCCAGCAGCCCGACCGACGACAGGGACGATGAAAAACTGTTTTTT	CASSPTDDRDDEKLFF
TRBV2	.	TRBJ2-7	TRBD1	TGTGCCAGCAGTGATTACAGGGGTAACCACGAGCAGTACTTC	CASSDYRGNHEQYF
TRBV27	.	TRBJ1-3	.	TGTGCCAGTCGCGCAGGCGGCGGAAACACCATATATTTT	CASRAGGGNTIYF
TRBV5-5	.	TRBJ2-7	.	TGTGCCAGCAGCTTGAGCCAGGGGCCCTACGAGCAGTACTTC	CASSLSQGPYEQYF
TRBV9	.	TRBJ1-1	TRBD1	TGTGCCAGCAGCGACGAAGCTCAGGGGGCGCGGACTGAAGCTTTCTTT	CASSDEAQGARTEAFF
TRBV27	.	TRBJ2-7	TRBD2	TGTGCCAGCAGTACCCGGGGTAGCGGGGGCCACGAGCAGTACTTC	CASSTRGSGGHEQYF
TRBV6-5	.	TRBJ2-3	TRBD2	TGTGCCAGCAGTTTAAGCGGGAGACCTTTCACAGATACGCAGTATTTT	CASSLSGRPFTDTQYF
TRBV28	.	TRBJ2-7	TRBD2	TGTGCCAGCAGTGAAGCGGGAGGGTCCTACGAGCAGTACTTC	CASSEAGGSYEQYF
TRBV7-8	.	TRBJ2-3	.	TGTGCCAGCAGCCAGGACTGGCCCACGCAGTATTTT	CASSQDWPTQYF
TRBV9	.	TRBJ2-1	TRBD2	TGTGCCAGCAGCGTAGATAGCGGGAGCTCCTACAATGAGCAGTTCTTC	CASSVDSGSSYNEQFF
TRBV7-9	.	TRBJ2-5	TRBD1	TGTGCCAGCAGTCCAGGGGGTAGCGAGACCCAGTACTTC	CASSPGGSETQYF
TRBV10-3	few	TRBJ2-3	.	TGTGCCATCAATGACGGGAGATACACAGATACGCAGTATTTT	CAINDGRYTDTQYF
TRBV27	.	TRBJ2-4	.	TGTGCCAGCAGCCAATACCCCCCCGGGACGGGGGCCAAAAACATTCAGTACTTC	CASSQYPPGTGAKNIQYF
TRBV29-1	.	TRBJ2-7	.	TGCAGCGTTTATCTCGCAGGGCGGAACTCCTACGAGCAGTACTTC	CSVYLAGRNSYEQYF
TRBV19	.	TRBJ1-5	TRBD1	TGTGCCACCAGCTACTCGGGACAGGCCAATCAGCCCCAGCATTTT	CATSYSGQANQPQHF
TRBV9	.	TRBJ1-3	TRBD1	TGTGCCAGCAGCGCCCGACAGGGGTTAGGTGGAAACACCATATATTTT	CASSARQGLGGNTIYF
TRBV9	.	TRBJ1-5	TRBD1	TGTGCCAGCAGCCCCACCGGGACAGCTAATCAGCCCCAGCATTTT	CASSPTGTANQPQHF
TRBV28	.	TRBJ1-2	TRBD1	TGTGCCAGCAGTCCCAGCCCCCCAGGACAGGGGCTTTCTAACTATGGCTACACCTTC	CASSPSPPGQGLSNYGYTF
TRBV15	.	TRBJ2-5	.	TGTGCCACCAGCAGAGATACGGGAGGGGGCATGGAGACCCAGTACTTC	CATSRDTGGGMETQYF
TRBV10-3	.	TRBJ1-4	.	TGTGCCATCAGTGAACCCCCCCCGGGGAAGGGATCGGACGAAAAACTGTTTTTT	CAISEPPPGKGSDEKLFF
TRBV28	.	TRBJ2-7	.	TGTGCCAGCAGTTGGGGGGAAGACGAGCAGTACTTC	CASSWGEDEQYF
TRBV5-4	.	TRBJ2-3	TRBD1	TGTGCCAGCAGCTTTGGAGACAGGGGGCGGGGCACAGATACGCAGTATTTT	CASSFGDRGRGTDTQYF
TRBV7-9	.	TRBJ2-1	.	TGTGCCAGCAGCTTACCAATCAGACTAGGTATCTACAATGAGCAGTTCTTC	CASSLPIRLGIYNEQFF
TRBV13	once	TRBJ2-7	.	TGTGCCAGCAGCTTAAAGGGGGCGGGGACCTACGAGCAGTACTTC	CASSLKGAGTYEQYF
TRBV2	.	TRBJ2-7	TRBD2	TGTGCCAGCAGGGACTTAGCGGGGGCCCCCTACGAGCAGTACTTC	CASRDLAGAPYEQYF
TRBV29-1	.	TRBJ2-3	TRBD2	TGCAGCGCCTGGGGGGGGAGCACAGATACGCAGTATTTT	CSAWGGSTDTQYF
TRBV5-8	.	TRBJ2-7	TRBD1	TGTGCCAGCAGCTTGTGGACAGGGACCTACGAGCAGTACTTC	CASSLWTGTYEQYF
TRBV9	once	TRBJ2-1	.	TGTGCCAGCAGCGTATGGGGGTCCGAGAGGCAGTTCTTC	CASSVWGSERQFF
TRBV11-2	.	TRBJ2-7	.	TGTGCCAGCAGCATAGGGACGACCTACGAGCAGTACTTC	CASSIGTTYEQYF
TRBV6-5	.	TRBJ2-7	.	TGTGCCAGCAGTCCCCAGACGGAGCTCCCTTTTCAGTACTTC	CASSPQTELPFQYF
TRBV7-8	.	TRBJ2-5	TRBD2	TGTGCCAGCAGCTTTTTTTTAATGGCTAGCGGGGCTACTTACCAAGAGACCCAGTACTTC	CASSFFLMASGATYQETQYF
TRBV27	.	TRBJ2-7	TRBD2	TGTGCCAGCAGTTCAGGGGTAGCGGGGGGTAGCTCCTACGAGCAGTACTTC	CASSSGVAGGSSYEQYF
TRBV6-5	.	TRBJ2-5	.	TGTGCCAGCAGCTACAGGGAAATGGAGACCCAGTACTTC	CASSYREMETQYF
TRBV6-5	.	TRBJ2-5	TRBD2	TGTGCCAGCAGTCCGATACAGCGGGGACGGGAGACCCAGTACTTC	CASSPIQRGRETQYF
TRBV19	.	TRBJ1-5	TRBD1	TGTGCCAGTAGTATAGGACAGGGGGCGACGGGCAATCAGCCCCAGCATTTT	CASSIGQGATGNQPQHF
TRBV7-9	.	TRBJ2-3	TRBD2	TGTGCCAGCAGCTTAGCGGGACTAGCGGGACCAGATACGCAGTATTTT	CASSLAGLAGPDTQYF
TRBV15	.	TRBJ2-7	.	TGTGCCACCAGCAGAGATGATGCGGGCCCCTACGAGCAGTACTTC	CATSRDDAGPYEQYF
TRBV20-1	.	TRBJ2-7	.	TGCAGTGCTAGACTCCCTAACGAGCAGTACTTC	CSARLPNEQYF
TRBV2	.	TRBJ2-3	.	TGTGCCAGCAGTCCCCTCCTCGCCACCACAGATACGCAGTATTTT	CASSPLLATTDTQYF
TRBV19	.	TRBJ2-2	.	TGTGCCAGTAGTATCCTTAGCACCGGGGAGCTGTTTTTT	CASSILSTGELFF
TRBV29-1	.	TRBJ1-1	TRBD1	TGCAGCGTGGAGGACAGGGGGAGGACTGAAGCTTTCTTT	CSVEDRGRTEAFF
TRBV4-1	.	TRBJ2-7	.	TGCGCCAGCAGCCAACACTCGGGAGACTACGAGCAGTACTTC	CASSQHSGDYEQYF
TRBV2	.	TRBJ1-3	.	TGTGCCAGCAGCAATGGAGAGGGCTCTGGAAACACCATATATTTT	CASSNGEGSGNTIYF
TRBV19	.	TRBJ1-2	.	TGTGCCAGTAGTATAGATATGGCAGATGAGAACTATGGCTACACCTTC	CASSIDMADENYGYTF
TRBV19	.	TRBJ1-4	.	TGTGCCAGTAGTATTGGGTCAGGAACTAATGAAAAACTGTTTTTT	CASSIGSGTNEKLFF
TRBV28	.	TRBJ1-1	.	TGTGCCAGCAGCCAAAGGACAAGCTACACTGAAGCTTTCTTT	CASSQRTSYTEAFF
TRBV4-1	.	TRBJ1-5	.	TGCGCCAGCAGCCTCGGGACTAGCAATCAGCCCCAGCATTTT	CASSLGTSNQPQHF